These 20 T cell receptor beta chains were all obtained from the same sample, sequenced in a study of regulatory T cells in long-lasting Graves disease. Arm-PCR of CDR3 regions with iRepertoire HTBI primers generated TCR beta libraries. TCRdb used MiXCR to reprocess the multiplex PCR reads, holding one entry per CDR3 protein. The sample consists of about 460,000 distinct CDR3 sequences, 14% of them appearing once. The sample's time point: newly diagnosed GD, antithyroid drugs for less than 3 months. Scientists built the TCR library using RNA that was extracted from PBMCs. These same records also appear under a second study, on T cells in Graves' hyperthyroidism and ophthalmopathy.

This specimen consisted of peripheral blood mononuclear cells (PBMCs), obtained at new diagnosis, from a patient treated with antithyroid drugs. These receptor sequences come from a woman between 50 and 59 years old with Graves disease.

This clonotype was observed at least ten times. The CDR3 DNA reads as TGTGCCAGCAGCCGGTGGGACAGTTACTCTGGAAACACCATATATTTT. This translates into CASSRWDSYSGNTIYF. This chain links TRBV3-1 with TRBJ1-3, with 7 bases identical to TRBD1. Germline V gives CDR1 LGHDT, CDR2 YNNKEL (reference sequence). Trimming removed 4 bases from V and 0 bases from J; junction bases left unmatched: 6. CDR3 length equals 16 residues.

This clonotype was seen many times. The chain uses TRBV6-1 and TRBJ2-1; the D is unclear. CDR1 and CDR2 from the germline V gene are MNHNS and SASEGT. Trimming cost V 10 bases and J 0 bases, with 10 bases left between them. This CDR3 has 13 residues. CDR3 sequence (DNA): TGTGCCACCGGCCCTAGCTCCTACAATGAGCAGTTCTTC. Its translation: CATGPSSYNEQFF.

This clonotype was counted ten times or more. The V gene is TRBV18, the J gene TRBJ1-6, with a possible D match to TRBD1 (5 bases). There are 14 residues in the CDR3. The germline V gene has CDR1 KGHSH and CDR2 LQKENI. Trimming left V 2 bases short and J 9 bases short, with 11 bases between. CDR3 in amino acids: CASSPGPRGSPLHF. The CDR3 bases are TGTGCCAGCTCACCAGGACCTAGGGGTTCACCCCTCCACTTT.

This clonotype has ten or more counts. The V call is TRBV12-3 or TRBV12-4, the J call TRBJ1-1; D call uncertain. Trimming left V 0 bases short and J 4 bases short, with 6 bases between. The CDR3 consists of 13 residues. The CDR3 loop is CASSLASSTEAFF. CDR3 DNA: TGTGCCAGCAGTTTAGCGAGCAGCACTGAAGCTTTCTTT.

The rearrangement links TRBV2 to TRBJ2-1; 7 bases fit TRBD2. The junction had 5 bases not matched to a gene; V was cut back by 1 base and J by 2 bases. This CDR3 spans 16 amino acids. CDR1 and CDR2 from the germline V gene are SNHLY and FYNNEI. The CDR3 sequence: CASSEVGGTTYNEQFF. The CDR3 DNA reads as TGTGCCAGCAGTGAAGTTGGAGGGACTACCTACAATGAGCAGTTCTTC.

This clonotype was recorded many times. The chain combines TRBV11-2 with TRBJ2-7; D possibly corresponds to TRBD2 (6 bases). V gave up 2 bases and J gave up 0 bases, with 11 bases separating them. The CDR3 totals 15 residues. Germline V lookup: CDR1 SGHAT, CDR2 FQNNGV. The CDR3 loop reads CASSLRRTNSYEQYF. The CDR3 DNA is TGTGCCAGCAGCTTACGACGGACTAACTCCTACGAGCAGTACTTC.

This clonotype came up a few times. The J gene is TRBJ2-1, the V gene TRBV7-9; tentatively, D is TRBD1 (6 bases). The CDR3 runs 16 residues. The V gene's germline CDR1 is SEHNR and CDR2 FQNEAQ (reference sequence). The V and J ends lost 2 bases and 6 bases respectively, with 17 bases between them. CDR3 protein: CASSLPLQGNGNEQFF. For the CDR3, the DNA is TGTGCCAGCAGCTTACCGCTACAGGGAAACGGCAATGAGCAGTTCTTC.

The gene calls are TRBV19 and TRBJ2-1; 13 bases match TRBD2. This CDR3 has 16 residues. The V gene's germline CDR1 is LNHDA and CDR2 SQIVND (reference sequence). V lost 4 bases and J lost 9; bases outside the gene matches: 9. The CDR3 sequence: CASSSLGTSGTGEQFF. The CDR3 DNA is TGTGCCAGTAGTAGCCTTGGGACTAGCGGGACGGGTGAGCAGTTCTTC.

The J gene is TRBJ1-6, the V gene TRBV20-1, with D uncertain. CDR1 and CDR2 (germline): DFQATT, SNEGSKA (reference sequence). Trimming removed 0 bases at V and 3 bases at J, with 15 bases between. The CDR3 extends over 17 amino acids. The CDR3 reads CSARETSQVLYNSPLHF. In nucleotides, the CDR3 is TGCAGTGCTAGAGAAACCTCGCAGGTCCTCTATAATTCACCCCTCCACTTT.

This clonotype was detected ten times or more. The J gene is TRBJ1-1, the V gene TRBV9; 7 nucleotides match TRBD1. Germline assignment: CDR1 SGDLS and CDR2 YYNGEE. This CDR3 is 15 amino acids long. Trimming at V came to 5 bases and at J to 1 base, leaving 8 bases not matched to a gene. The CDR3 DNA reads as TGTGCCAGCAGTGCCACAGGGGACACGAACACTGAAGCTTTCTTT. It translates to CASSATGDTNTEAFF.

This clonotype has a count of ten or more. This chain uses TRBV12-3 or TRBV12-4 with TRBJ2-5; D is uncertain. The CDR3 loop spans 15 amino acids. Trimming pared 6 bases from V and 2 bases from J, leaving 16 bases between. In nucleotides, the CDR3 is TGTGCCAGCAGACGATCGTATGGACGACAAGAGACCCAGTACTTC. Its protein is CASRRSYGRQETQYF.

This clonotype was recorded many times. V gene TRBV3-1 combines with J gene TRBJ1-2; D remains unclear. The CDR3 contains 13 residues. Per the germline V gene, CDR1 is LGHDT and CDR2 is YNNKEL (reference sequence). Trimming removed 4 bases from V and 5 bases from J, with 11 bases in between. The CDR3 nucleotides are TGTGCCAGCAGCCCCCATATAAATTATGGCTACACCTTC. Amino acid sequence: CASSPHINYGYTF.

V is TRBV5-1 and J is TRBJ2-1, with a tentative D call TRBD2 (7 bases). Gene TRBJ2-4 matches the end of the DNA better, so the J call may be wrong. Germline assignment: CDR1 SGHRS and CDR2 YFSETQ. This CDR3 comprises 15 residues. Here the CDR3 reads CASSFGTGRGNIQYF. DNA of the CDR3: TGCGCCAGCAGCTTTGGAACAGGGCGGGGGAACATTCAGTACTTC.

This clonotype was detected many times. This chain links TRBV6-5 with TRBJ2-7, with no clear D. V was cut by 0 bases and J by 0 bases, with 15 bases left in between. Per germline, CDR1 MNHEY and CDR2 SVGAGI. The CDR3 has 17 amino acids. The CDR3 DNA reads TGTGCCAGCAGTTACTCGATGTCACCAGGATTCTCCTACGAGCAGTACTTC. Residues: CASSYSMSPGFSYEQYF.

The chain carries TRBV19 and TRBJ2-3, with 12 bases matching TRBD2. Germline CDR1 and CDR2: LNHDA and SQIVND (reference sequence). J was trimmed by 6 bases and V by 3 bases; bases with no gene match: 7. CDR3 length: 16 amino acids. In DNA, the CDR3 is TGTGCCAGTAGTATTGGGGCTAGCGGGAGGGCGGATACGCAGTATTTT. This gives the protein CASSIGASGRADTQYF. The whole variable domain, filled in from reference TRBV19 and TRBJ2-3, reads DGGITQSPKYLFRKEGQNVTLSCEQNLNHDAMYWYRQDPGQGLRLIYYSQIVNDFQKGDIAEGYSVSREKKESFPLTVTSAQKNPTAFYLCASSIGASGRADTQYFGPGTRLTVL.

This clonotype has only a few counts. V is TRBV7-9 and J is TRBJ1-4; D remains unclear. Germline V CDR1 and CDR2: SEHNR, FQNEAQ (reference sequence). V lost 5 bases and J 8 bases, leaving 12 bases between the germline ends. This CDR3 is 13 amino acids long. The CDR3 reads CASSLIEREKLFF. CDR3 coding DNA: TGTGCCAGCAGCCTAATCGAGAGGGAAAAACTGTTTTTT. Together with reference TRBV7-9 and TRBJ1-4, the CDR3 gives the full variable domain: DTGVSQNPRHKITKRGQNVTFRCDPISEHNRLYWYRQTLGQGPEFLTYFQNEAQLEKSRLLSDRFSAERPKGSFSTLEIQRTEQGDSAMYLCASSLIEREKLFFGSGTQLSVL.

The chain links TRBV19 to TRBJ2-7; D is unclear. V was pared by 4 bases and J by 3 bases, with 19 bases between. The CDR3 is 16 residues long. CDR1 is LNHDA and CDR2 is SQIVND in the germline V gene (reference sequence). CDR3 residues: CASSTGPDLSYYEQYF. In DNA, the CDR3 is TGTGCCAGTAGTACCGGACCTGACCTCTCCTACTACGAGCAGTACTTC. The whole variable domain, filled in from reference TRBV19 and TRBJ2-7, reads DGGITQSPKYLFRKEGQNVTLSCEQNLNHDAMYWYRQDPGQGLRLIYYSQIVNDFQKGDIAEGYSVSREKKESFPLTVTSAQKNPTAFYLCASSTGPDLSYYEQYFGPGTRLTVT.

This clonotype was seen a few times. The chain joins TRBV30 to TRBJ2-7; 9 positions match TRBD1. Germline CDR1 and CDR2: GTSNPN and SVGIG (reference sequence). V shed 5 bases and J 4 bases; nucleotides not matched to a gene: 9. There are 14 residues in the CDR3. CDR3 loop: CAWGSGTGTYEQYF. The CDR3 DNA is TGTGCCTGGGGCTCCGGGACAGGGACATACGAGCAGTACTTC.

In its sample, this clonotype was seen many times. V is TRBV6-1 and J is TRBJ1-5; D uncertain. The CDR3 covers 13 residues. V was pared by 2 bases and J by 7 bases, with 9 bases between. Germline loops: CDR1 MNHNS, CDR2 SASEGT. CDR3 region: CASSEYLRQPQHF. CDR3 nucleotide sequence: TGTGCCAGCAGTGAATATTTACGGCAGCCCCAGCATTTT.

The chain couples TRBV11-2 to TRBJ2-1; 10 nucleotides match TRBD2. V was clipped by 9 bases and J by 6 bases; unmatched bases: 11. The germline gives CDR1 SGHAT, CDR2 FQNNGV. The CDR3 spans 15 residues. The DNA for the CDR3 is TGTGCCAGTAGTATTTCTAGCGGGAGCCTCAATGAGCAGTTCTTC. Its protein is CASSISSGSLNEQFF.